These 29 T cell receptor beta chains came from one sample sequenced in a study of T cell responses to AZD1222 COVID-19 vaccine. Only in-frame clones appear in the TCRdb table, and some are missing; sequencing was by immunoSEQ multiplex PCR. The sample lists some 150,000 clones; more than 80% were seen once. The sequenced sample was peripheral blood, obtained on day 0 of AZD1222 vaccination. These receptor sequences come from an adult in good health.

The rearrangement uses TRBV29-1 and TRBJ2-1, with D perhaps matching TRBD1 (6 bases). Germline loops: CDR1 SQVTM, CDR2 ANQGSEA. This CDR3 is 12 amino acids long. V was clipped by 7 bases and J by 3 bases, with 10 bases between them. DNA of the CDR3: TGCAGCGCACGGACAGACTACAATGAGCAGTTCTTC. Encoded protein: CSARTDYNEQFF.

V and J are TRBV6-5 and TRBJ1-1, with unresolved D. Per germline, CDR1 MNHEY and CDR2 SVGAGI. V dropped 8 bases and J dropped 1 base, with 11 bases sitting between them. The CDR3 is 13 residues long. The CDR3 region has the DNA TGTGCCAGCGGAGGGCAGAGGAACACTGAAGCTTTCTTT. Translation: CASGGQRNTEAFF.

V usage is TRBV4-1 and J usage is TRBJ2-2; 8 bases are a match to TRBD2. CDR3 length: 16 amino acids. Germline V gene sequence: CDR1 MGHRA, CDR2 YSYEKL. V lost 4 bases and J lost 7; bases outside the gene matches: 11. The CDR3: CASSPAPPGTSGELFF. The CDR3 DNA reads as TGCGCCAGCAGCCCGGCCCCTCCGGGGACTAGCGGGGAGCTGTTTTTT.

This chain uses TRBV19 with TRBJ1-5; D gene uncertain. With 5 bases removed from V and 3 bases from J, the gap between germline ends came to 14 bases. Germline V gives CDR1 LNHDA, CDR2 SQIVND (reference sequence). The CDR3 consists of 15 residues. The CDR3 region is CASSPSDSINQPQHF. The DNA of the CDR3 is TGTGCCAGTAGTCCCAGTGATTCAATCAATCAGCCCCAGCATTTT. Full variable domain (outside the CDR3, taken from reference TRBV19 and TRBJ1-5): DGGITQSPKYLFRKEGQNVTLSCEQNLNHDAMYWYRQDPGQGLRLIYYSQIVNDFQKGDIAEGYSVSREKKESFPLTVTSAQKNPTAFYLCASSPSDSINQPQHFGDGTRLSIL.

The chain links TRBV19 to TRBJ1-2, with a tentative D call TRBD1 (6 bases). V was shortened by 11 bases and J by 4 bases, with 20 bases between the two germline ends. The CDR3 has 14 residues. Germline values: CDR1 LNHDA, CDR2 SQIVND (reference sequence). CDR3 sequence: CACGILNRAYGYTF. The CDR3 region has the DNA TGTGCCTGTGGAATTTTGAACAGGGCCTATGGCTACACCTTC.

The J gene is TRBJ2-3, the V gene TRBV19; the match to TRBD1 covers 8 bases. With V trimmed by 8 bases and J by 4 bases, 8 bases remained unmatched. Looked up from germline, CDR1 is LNHDA and CDR2 is SQIVND (reference sequence). The CDR3 totals 14 residues. As DNA, the CDR3 is TGTGCCAGTGGGGGACAGGTCAGGGCAGATACGCAGTATTTT. Translating gives CASGGQVRADTQYF.

The chain has TRBV19 and TRBJ1-1; TRBD1 aligns across 9 bases. This CDR3 has 15 amino acids. Per the germline V gene, CDR1 is LNHDA and CDR2 is SQIVND (reference sequence). The J segment lost 0 bases and the V segment lost 6 bases, leaving 5 bases of the junction unmatched. The CDR3 DNA sequence: TGTGCCAGTAGGCGACAGGGGGTACTGAACACTGAAGCTTTCTTT. Translating it yields CASRRQGVLNTEAFF.

The chain recombines TRBV10-3 with TRBJ2-1; 8 bases fit TRBD2. With 4 bases clipped from V and 0 bases from J, the junction kept 11 bases outside the gene matches. Per the germline V gene, CDR1 is ENHRY and CDR2 is SYGVKD. CDR3 length: 18 amino acids. CDR3 amino acids: CAISVSLASGSSYNEQFF. In DNA, the CDR3 is TGTGCCATCAGTGTTTCCTTGGCTAGCGGGTCCTCCTACAATGAGCAGTTCTTC.

This clone has only one observation. The chain links TRBV7-6 to TRBJ1-4; D gene ambiguous. The V end lost 1 base, the J end lost 0 bases, and 6 bases lay between the germline ends. CDR1 and CDR2 from the germline V gene are SGHVS and FNYEAQ. The CDR3 is 15 amino acids. CDR3 sequence (DNA): TGTGCCAGCAGCTTAGGATTCGCAACTAATGAAAAACTGTTTTTT. Translated, it gives CASSLGFATNEKLFF.

This clone appeared a few times. The gene calls are TRBV20-1 and TRBJ2-7; no clear D gene. This CDR3 is 11 amino acids long. Deletions cut 3 bases from V and 3 bases from J, with 6 bases between. Per the germline V gene, CDR1 is DFQATT and CDR2 is SNEGSKA (reference sequence). CDR3 nucleotides: TGCAGTGCTAGTCAGGACTACGAGCAGTACTTC. This codes for CSASQDYEQYF.

The chain couples TRBV11-2 to TRBJ2-1, with D maybe TRBD1 (6 bases). The germline V and J ends were trimmed by 2 bases and 2 bases, with 13 bases remaining between them. The CDR3 contains 16 residues. The germline gives CDR1 SGHAT, CDR2 FQNNGV. This chain's CDR3 is CASSLKGVRAYNEQFF. The CDR3 DNA reads TGTGCCAGCAGCTTAAAGGGGGTCAGGGCCTACAATGAGCAGTTCTTC.

This clone has a handful of counts. This chain connects TRBV10-1 to TRBJ2-2; TRBD1 matches 9 bases. Germline V CDR1 and CDR2: WNHNN, SYGVQD (reference sequence). The CDR3 consists of 15 residues. V was pared by 3 bases and J by 7 bases, with 6 bases of the junction left unmatched. For the CDR3, the DNA is TGCGCCAGCAGTGAAGGGACAGGGTTATTCGGGGAGCTGTTTTTT. It yields the protein CASSEGTGLFGELFF.

This chain uses TRBV6-2 or TRBV6-3 with TRBJ1-5, with 9 nucleotides matching TRBD1. The CDR3 length is 15 residues. V dropped 5 bases and J dropped 6; count of bases not matched to a gene: 8. CDR1 is MNHEY and CDR2 is SVGEGT in the germline V gene. CDR3: CASSPGQGSSQPQHF. The DNA for the CDR3 is TGTGCCAGCAGTCCGGGACAGGGTTCCAGTCAGCCCCAGCATTTT.

The rearrangement links TRBV5-5 to TRBJ1-2; unclear D gene. This CDR3 is built from 14 residues. V lost 4 bases to trimming and J lost 8 bases, with 18 bases between them. Germline lookup yields CDR1 SGHKS and CDR2 YYEKEE (reference sequence). CDR3 sequence reads: CASSLPGPPAGYTF. The CDR3 DNA follows: TGTGCCAGCAGCCTGCCCGGACCGCCTGCGGGCTACACCTTC.

The CDR3 region is CASSLREGRGNTIYF. The CDR3 nucleotides are TGTGCCAGCAGCTTAAGGGAGGGGCGCGGAAACACCATATATTTT. The genes are TRBV5-6 and TRBJ1-3, with D perhaps matching TRBD1 (5 bases). CDR1 and CDR2 from the germline V gene are SGHDT and YYEEEE. The V gene lost 2 bases and the J gene lost 4 bases, with 13 bases spanning the gap. The CDR3 length is 15 residues.

This chain links TRBV19 with TRBJ1-1; 7 positions agree with TRBD1. V dropped 5 bases and J dropped 2; count of bases not matched to a gene: 5. The CDR3 length is 14 residues. Germline CDR1 reads LNHDA; CDR2 reads SQIVND (reference sequence). DNA for the CDR3: TGTGCCAGTAGTCGGACAGGATCAAACACTGAAGCTTTCTTT. This encodes CASSRTGSNTEAFF.

The chain has TRBV12-3 or TRBV12-4 and TRBJ1-1; 7 positions agree with TRBD1. The V gene end was trimmed by 4 bases and the J gene end by 10 bases; junction bases not matched to a gene: 9. The CDR3 is 13 amino acids. The CDR3 bases are TGTGCCAGCAGTTCCCCGGTGGGACAGACAGCTTTCTTT. Its translation: CASSSPVGQTAFF.

The chain employs TRBV6-1 and TRBJ1-1; TRBD1 is a possible D gene (6 bases). From germline, CDR1 is MNHNS and CDR2 SASEGT. With 3 bases removed from V and 5 bases from J, the gap between germline ends came to 16 bases. The CDR3 is made up of 15 amino acids. CDR3 in DNA: TGTGCCAGCAGTGATTTCGGGGGCGCGGAGACTGAAGCTTTCTTT. Translated: CASSDFGGAETEAFF.

The rearrangement links TRBV18 to TRBJ1-6; 8 nucleotides match TRBD1. This CDR3 region has 15 residues. V trimming: 4 bases; J trimming: 8 bases; junction bases outside the gene matches: 7. Germline loops: CDR1 KGHSH, CDR2 LQKENI. CDR3 sequence: CASSQGETGDSPLHF. The CDR3 nucleotides are TGTGCCAGCTCACAAGGGGAGACAGGGGATTCACCCCTCCACTTT. The full variable domain, rest sourced from reference TRBV18 and TRBJ1-6, is NAGVMQNPRHLVRRRGQEARLRCSPMKGHSHVYWYRQLPEEGLKFMVYLQKENIIDESGMPKERFSAEFPKEGPSILRIQQVVRGDSAAYFCASSQGETGDSPLHFGNGTRLTVT.

This rearrangement joins TRBV7-6 to TRBJ1-6; a possible D gene is TRBD1 (5 bases). Germline CDR1 is SGHVS and CDR2 is FNYEAQ. V lost 1 base, J lost 9 bases, and 13 bases lay in between. CDR3 length: 15 amino acids. CDR3 DNA: TGTGCCAGCAGCTTAGTACGCAGGGAGCGTTCACCCCTCCACTTT. Translation: CASSLVRRERSPLHF. Combining the CDR3 with reference TRBV7-6 and TRBJ1-6 gives the whole variable domain GAGVSQSPRYKVTKRGQDVALRCDPISGHVSLYWYRQALGQGPEFLTYFNYEAQQDKSGLPNDRFSAERPEGSISTLTIQRTEQRDSAMYRCASSLVRRERSPLHFGNGTRLTVT.

V usage is TRBV6-6 and J usage is TRBJ2-7; D not resolved. The length of the CDR3 is 14 residues. Looked up from germline, CDR1 is MNHNY and CDR2 is SVGAGI (reference sequence). V was cut by 7 bases and J by 4 bases, with 17 bases left in between. This CDR3 reads CASTGLSSRYEQYF. The CDR3, as DNA: TGTGCCAGCACCGGTTTGAGCAGTCGGTACGAGCAGTACTTC.

This clone was seen a single time. The J gene is TRBJ1-5, the V gene TRBV2, with a tentative D call TRBD1 (5 bases). Trimming shortened V by 3 bases and J by 11 bases, and 20 bases separated the two germline ends. The CDR3 loop spans 15 amino acids. CDR1 and CDR2 (germline): SNHLY, FYNNEI. CDR3 DNA: TGTGCCAGCAGTGATACCGGGGCTCGGAGAGAGGCCCAGCATTTT. Translating gives CASSDTGARREAQHF.

This chain uses TRBV15 with TRBJ1-2, with no clear D. Germline V gene data show CDR1 as LNHNV and CDR2 as YYDKDF (reference sequence). Trimming cost V 0 bases and J 6 bases, with 17 bases left between them. The CDR3 is made up of 16 amino acids. In nucleotides, the CDR3 is TGTGCCACCAGCAGAGATCAAGGGAACCTTATGAATGGCTACACCTTC. Residues: CATSRDQGNLMNGYTF.

This sequence joins TRBV29-1 and TRBJ1-1; D not certain. This CDR3 has 16 amino acids. Germline CDR1 and CDR2: SQVTM and ANQGSEA. Trimming removed 7 bases from V and 1 base from J, with 22 bases in between. The CDR3 here is CSALPRVGLQNTEAFF. CDR3 in DNA: TGCAGCGCCTTACCACGGGTTGGCCTCCAGAACACTGAAGCTTTCTTT.

V usage is TRBV2 and J usage is TRBJ2-2; 7 bases agree with TRBD2. Germline CDR1 is SNHLY and CDR2 is FYNNEI. The V gene end was trimmed by 1 base and the J gene end by 4 bases; junction bases not matched to a gene: 0. The CDR3 runs to 14 residues. The CDR3 here is CASSEERGTGELFF. CDR3 nucleotide sequence: TGTGCCAGCAGTGAAGAGCGGGGCACCGGGGAGCTGTTTTTT.

This sequence joins TRBV7-8 and TRBJ2-3; D is perhaps TRBD1 (5 bases). V lost 8 bases to trimming and J lost 6 bases, with 12 bases between them. CDR3 size: 12 residues. Germline V lookup: CDR1 SGHVS, CDR2 FQNEAQ. CDR3 bases: TGTGCCAGCTATCAGGGCCCCGATACGCAGTATTTT. Translated, it gives CASYQGPDTQYF.

The chain uses TRBV28 and TRBJ1-2; a weak D match, TRBD1 (5 bases). Trimming took off 3 bases at V and 3 bases at J, with 8 bases between the two ends. The CDR3 sequence is 13 residues long. The germline CDR1 and CDR2 sequences are MDHEN and SYDVKM. CDR3 in amino acids: CASSFSRDYGYTF. The CDR3 nucleotides read TGTGCCAGCAGTTTCTCCAGGGACTATGGCTACACCTTC.

This sequence joins TRBV10-2 and TRBJ2-1, with 7 positions matching TRBD2. Unmatched junction bases numbered 5, after V lost 1 base and J lost 5 bases. This CDR3 has 15 amino acids. Germline V gene data show CDR1 as WSHSY and CDR2 as SAAADI. CDR3 nucleotides: TGCGCCAGCAGTGAGTGGGGAGGGGTAGACAATGAGCAGTTCTTC. Amino acid sequence: CASSEWGGVDNEQFF.

V and J are TRBV19 and TRBJ1-5; a weak D match, TRBD1 (6 bases). The germline gives CDR1 LNHDA, CDR2 SQIVND (reference sequence). Trimming took off 6 bases at V and 4 bases at J, with 16 bases between the two ends. CDR3 length equals 15 residues. As DNA, the CDR3 is TGTGCCAGTAGGCCACAGGGAACACTAAATCAGCCCCAGCATTTT. It is translated as CASRPQGTLNQPQHF.